This is a list of T cell receptor beta chains from one sample in a study of graft-versus-host responses after intestinal transplantation. For these receptors, no antigen is known. The data were produced by immunoSEQ multiplex PCR, yet TCRdb's version contains in-frame clones alone and is incomplete. The repertoire has approximately 99,000 clones, 91% of them found once; the top ten carry under 0.2%. Sequencing used unstimulated CD4+ T cells sorted from spleen or lymph node cells, obtained before transplant. Every receptor here comes from a human donor who was the organ donor for an intestinal transplant. Both conserved end residues are part of each CDR3. A D gene is named only where the DNA matches it firmly. Clone size appears in some rows only: once, few, many, or a class for an expanded clone.

V gene	D gene	J gene	clone size	CDR3 DNA	CDR3 protein
TRBV20-1	TRBD1	TRBJ1-6	NA	TGCAGTGCTAGTACAGGGGGCCCCCTCCACTTT	CSASTGGPLHF
TRBV28	TRBD1	TRBJ2-5	NA	TGTGCCACCCAGGTGGGACAGGGGAGGGAGACCCAGTACTTC	CATQVGQGRETQYF
TRBV29-1	TRBD2	TRBJ2-3	NA	TGCAGCGTTGAAGAGATTAGCGGGGGATCAGATACGCAGTATTTT	CSVEEISGGSDTQYF
TRBV11-2	TRBD1	TRBJ2-7	NA	TGTGCCAGCAGCTTTCGGACAGGGTCCTACGAGCAGTACTTC	CASSFRTGSYEQYF
TRBV6-1	TRBD1	TRBJ2-7	few	TGTGCCAGCAACAGGGGCCCCGAGCAGTACTTC	CASNRGPEQYF
TRBV30	NA	TRBJ1-5	once	TGTGCCTGGAGTGGTATCCGGGGGGGCAATCAGCCCCAGCATTTT	CAWSGIRGGNQPQHF
TRBV7-2	NA	TRBJ2-4	NA	TGTGCCAGCAGCTTACAAATAGCCAAAAACATTCAGTACTTC	CASSLQIAKNIQYF
TRBV18	NA	TRBJ1-1	NA	TGTGCCAGCTCACCCCAGAAGGGCGGGGGTAACACTGAAGCTTTCTTT	CASSPQKGGGNTEAFF
TRBV19	NA	TRBJ1-2	NA	TGTGCCAGTAGTACCATCACGGGGAACCTCGGTGGGGATCGGTATGGCTACACCTTC	CASSTITGNLGGDRYGYTF
TRBV7-6	NA	TRBJ1-1	NA	TGTGCCAGCAGCTTAGCGACGACAGGAGCAATGAACACTGAAGCTTTCTTT	CASSLATTGAMNTEAFF
TRBV6-1	TRBD1	TRBJ1-3	NA	TGTGCCAGCAGTCAAGGGGGCACCTCTGGAAACACCATATATTTT	CASSQGGTSGNTIYF
TRBV7-3	TRBD1	TRBJ1-1	NA	TGTGCCAGCAGCTCGAGACAGGGCAGGAACACTGAAGCTTTCTTT	CASSSRQGRNTEAFF
TRBV28	NA	TRBJ1-1	few	TGTGCCAGCAGTTCCCCGTTAGCAGGGAAGGGGACTGAAGCTTTCTTT	CASSSPLAGKGTEAFF
TRBV28	TRBD1	TRBJ1-4	NA	TGTGCCAGCAGGGCCATGACAGGGAGAAATGAAAAACTGTTTTTT	CASRAMTGRNEKLFF
TRBV6-5	TRBD1	TRBJ2-3	NA	TGTGCCAGCAGTTACACCGGGACAGGGTTTAGAGATACGCAGTATTTT	CASSYTGTGFRDTQYF
TRBV6-1	TRBD2	TRBJ2-3	once	TGTGCCGGGGCTAGCGGGGCCCCAGATACGCAGTATTTT	CAGASGAPDTQYF
TRBV19	TRBD1	TRBJ2-1	NA	TGTGCCAGTAGTATGACAGGGTATGAGCAGTTCTTC	CASSMTGYEQFF
TRBV9	NA	TRBJ1-2	NA	TGTGCCAGCAGCGTAGAGTTGTCGGACTATGGCTACACCTTC	CASSVELSDYGYTF
TRBV2	TRBD2	TRBJ2-1	NA	TGTGCCAGCAGTGTATTAGCGGGGGTTCCCAATGAGCAGTTCTTC	CASSVLAGVPNEQFF
TRBV13	NA	TRBJ2-1	NA	TGTGCCAGCAGCTTGGCCGGCGGTGTTGTTGAGCAGTTCTTC	CASSLAGGVVEQFF
TRBV11-3	NA	TRBJ2-7	NA	TGTGCCAGCAGCCTTCGGGGTATCGACGAGCAGTACTTC	CASSLRGIDEQYF
TRBV27	TRBD2	TRBJ2-1	NA	TGTGCCAGCAGTTTATTTGTCGGCGGGGGGGCCAATGAGCAGTTCTTC	CASSLFVGGGANEQFF
TRBV11-1	TRBD1	TRBJ1-2	NA	TGTGCCAGCAGCTTGGGACAGGGAAACTATGGCTACACCTTC	CASSLGQGNYGYTF
TRBV19	NA	TRBJ1-1	NA	TGTGCCAGTAGCCCAAGGAGTAAATGGAACACTGAAGCTTTCTTT	CASSPRSKWNTEAFF
TRBV19	NA	TRBJ1-4	NA	TGTGCCAGTAGTTTCTGGCTGGACAGCCCCAATGAAAAACTGTTTTTT	CASSFWLDSPNEKLFF
TRBV2	TRBD1	TRBJ2-2	NA	TGTGCCAGCAGTGCGGGACAGCTAGCCGGGGAGCTGTTTTTT	CASSAGQLAGELFF
TRBV4-2	TRBD2	TRBJ2-3	once	TGTGCCAGCAGCCAAGAGCTCCGAGCGGGGAACACAGATACGCAGTATTTT	CASSQELRAGNTDTQYF